The 16 T cell receptor beta chains below come from one sample, sequenced in a study of neurological immune-mediated disorders. TCRdb re-derived calls from the 5' RACE reads in MiXCR, one entry per CDR3 protein. The sample includes 49,000 or so distinct CDR3 sequences, roughly 4.4% of them seen just once. Sequenced material: PBMCs. The origin of the receptors is a woman aged 55-70 years with multiple sclerosis.

This clonotype came up many times. The CDR3: CASSLAGTSGNEQFF. CDR3 coding DNA: TGTGCCAGCAGCTTAGCCGGGACTAGCGGAAATGAGCAGTTCTTC. V usage is TRBV7-2 and J usage is TRBJ2-1; 11 bases fit TRBD2. The CDR3 is 15 amino acids. Germline V gives CDR1 SGHTA, CDR2 FQGNSA. V lost 0 bases, J lost 7 bases, and 2 bases stayed unmatched.

This clonotype has ten or more counts. V usage is TRBV6-2 or TRBV6-3 and J usage is TRBJ2-2; unclear D gene. Trimming took off 10 bases at V and 4 bases at J, with 19 bases between the two ends. The CDR3 extends over 15 amino acids. From germline, CDR1 is MNHEY and CDR2 SVGEGT. For the CDR3, the DNA is TGTGCCACCTCTCACACCGTTCGGGCCACCGGGGAGCTGTTTTTT. The encoded protein is CATSHTVRATGELFF.

This clonotype has at least ten counts. This chain joins TRBV10-3 and TRBJ1-5; D is undetermined. CDR1 is ENHRY, CDR2 SYGVKD, per germline. This CDR3 is 13 amino acids long. V lost 3 bases to trimming and J lost 6 bases, with 9 bases between them. The CDR3 region is CAISDGEGQPQHF. The CDR3 region has the DNA TGTGCCATCAGTGACGGGGAAGGTCAGCCCCAGCATTTT.

In this sample, this clonotype turned up many times. The chain has TRBV20-1 and TRBJ1-2; D is uncertain. Germline V gene lookup returns CDR1 DFQATT and CDR2 SNEGSKA (reference sequence). Trimming cost V 0 bases and J 2 bases, with 7 bases left between them. The CDR3 sequence is 13 residues long. This CDR3 reads CSARDGQNYGYTF. The CDR3 DNA is TGCAGTGCTAGAGATGGGCAGAACTATGGCTACACCTTC.

This chain connects TRBV9 to TRBJ2-7, with D uncertain. The CDR3 extends over 13 amino acids. In germline, CDR1 is SGDLS, CDR2 YYNGEE. The germline V and J ends were trimmed by 3 bases and 6 bases, with 13 bases remaining between them. The CDR3 loop reads CASSAGPMGEQYV. The CDR3 coding sequence is TGTGCCAGCAGCGCCGGTCCCATGGGCGAGCAGTACGTC.

This clonotype was observed at least ten times. The genes are TRBV6-2 or TRBV6-3 and TRBJ2-3; a weak D match, TRBD1 (6 bases). From germline, CDR1 is MNHEY and CDR2 SVGEGT. This CDR3 spans 17 amino acids. The V and J ends lost 2 bases and 3 bases respectively, with 18 bases between them. CDR3 DNA sequence: TGTGCCAGCAGTTACAAAACCGGGACATCTGTTACAGATACGCAGTATTTT. Amino acids: CASSYKTGTSVTDTQYF.

Here the CDR3 DNA reads TGCAGTGCGAGGGAACAGACCCAAGAGACCCAGTACTTC. This sequence encodes CSAREQTQETQYF. The V call is TRBV20-1, the J call TRBJ2-5, with D possibly being TRBD2 (5 bases). V gave up 6 bases and J gave up 1 base, with 12 bases separating them. The germline V gene has CDR1 DFQATT and CDR2 SNEGSKA (reference sequence). The CDR3 spans 13 residues.

In its sample, this clonotype was seen many times. The CDR3 DNA sequence: TGCAGTGCTGAAAACACTGAAGCTTTCTTT. It yields the protein CSAENTEAFF. The chain links TRBV20-1 to TRBJ1-1; D unclear. Looked up from germline, CDR1 is DFQATT and CDR2 is SNEGSKA (reference sequence). Trimming stripped 5 bases from V and 2 bases from J, with 3 bases between. The CDR3 extends over 10 amino acids.

This clonotype was picked up many times. The rearrangement links TRBV6-5 to TRBJ2-3; D not certain. CDR3 size: 14 residues. Germline V gene data show CDR1 as MNHEY and CDR2 as SVGAGI. Trimming cost V 6 bases and J 8 bases, with 18 bases left between them. The CDR3 protein is CASRQTRLAGTQYF. CDR3 nucleotide sequence: TGTGCCAGCAGACAAACCAGGCTGGCCGGTACGCAGTATTTT.

At least ten counts were recorded for this clonotype. The chain uses TRBV4-3 and TRBJ2-5; possible D gene TRBD2, 5 bases. Per germline, CDR1 LGHNA and CDR2 YSLEER. The CDR3 loop spans 15 amino acids. The ends were cut back, 8 bases at V and 5 bases at J, with 21 bases in the middle. As DNA, the CDR3 is TGCGCCAGCTCCCTGGGAGCGGCCCCCTGGGAGACCCAGTACTTC. Its translation: CASSLGAAPWETQYF.

The table lists this clonotype with many counts. The J gene is TRBJ2-5, the V gene TRBV9; TRBD2 matches 10 bases. V trimming: 4 bases; J trimming: 4 bases; junction bases outside the gene matches: 7. The CDR3 length is 15 residues. From germline, CDR1 is SGDLS and CDR2 YYNGEE. The CDR3 reads CASSWGASGGETQYF. The CDR3 bases are TGTGCCAGCAGCTGGGGGGCTAGCGGGGGAGAGACCCAGTACTTC.

This clonotype was seen more than once but under ten times. The rearrangement joins TRBV10-3 to TRBJ1-3; D is possibly TRBD1 (5 bases). CDR3 length: 14 residues. The germline V and J ends were trimmed by 7 bases and 2 bases, with 12 bases remaining between them. The germline V gene encodes CDR1 ENHRY and CDR2 SYGVKD. The CDR3 sequence: CAIMNRIAGNTIYF. The CDR3 region has the DNA TGTGCCATCATGAACAGGATTGCTGGAAACACCATATATTTT.

This clonotype appeared many times. The chain employs TRBV20-1 and TRBJ2-5; 8 bases agree with TRBD2. CDR3 length: 14 residues. Per germline, CDR1 DFQATT and CDR2 SNEGSKA (reference sequence). The V and J ends lost 0 bases and 5 bases, in that order; junction bases with no gene match: 5. The CDR3 loop reads CSARDRRLAETQYF. In nucleotides, the CDR3 is TGCAGTGCTAGAGATCGCCGACTAGCGGAGACCCAGTACTTC.

The chain employs TRBV21-1 and TRBJ2-7; the DNA was not compared with TRBD2, the D call given in the table. TRBV21-1 is assigned pseudogene status. This CDR3 comprises 14 residues. Here the CDR3 DNA reads TGTGCCAGCAGCAAAGAAGCGGGCTCCTACGAGCAGTACTTC. It encodes CASSKEAGSYEQYF.

This clonotype came up many times. The V call is TRBV29-1, the J call TRBJ2-2; no clear D gene. CDR1 is SQVTM, CDR2 ANQGSEA, per germline. The V end was cut by 1 base, the J end by 4 bases, with 7 bases between. The CDR3 length is 13 residues. The chain's CDR3 is CSVEVSVTGELFF. In nucleotides, the CDR3 is TGCAGCGTTGAAGTGTCGGTCACCGGGGAGCTGTTTTTT.

At least ten counts were recorded for this clonotype. The gene calls are TRBV7-8 and TRBJ2-7; the D gene could be TRBD1 or TRBD2 (5 bases each). The CDR3 has 13 amino acids. Trimming pared 5 bases from V and 2 bases from J, leaving 10 bases between. The germline CDR1 and CDR2 sequences are SGHVS and FQNEAQ. CDR3 sequence (DNA): TGTGCCAGCAGCCGGGACGGAGCCTACGAGCAGTACTTC. Translation gives CASSRDGAYEQYF.